The 25 T cell receptor beta chains below all came from one sample that was sequenced in a study of blood T cell repertoires in COVID-19. Produced via immunoSEQ multiplex PCR; TCRdb's table is partial and in-frame only. The table records about 290,000 clones, around 90% of them present only once. Material for sequencing was PBMCs or T cells enriched from blood (not recorded which). These receptors were taken from a woman in her 40s who had recovered from COVID-19.

The J gene is TRBJ2-1, the V gene TRBV5-1; TRBD1 matches at 7 bases. Germline values: CDR1 SGHRS, CDR2 YFSETQ. This CDR3 has 16 residues. Germline trimming cut 4 bases from V and 0 bases from J; bases unmatched to any gene: 7. Here the CDR3 reads CASSRQGELSYNEQFF. The CDR3 bases are TGCGCCAGCAGCAGACAGGGCGAACTCTCCTACAATGAGCAGTTCTTC.

The chain uses TRBV4-3 and TRBJ2-3; 9 nucleotides agree with TRBD2. Germline CDR1 LGHNA, CDR2 YSLEER. The V and J ends lost 6 bases and 3 bases, in that order; junction bases with no gene match: 16. This CDR3 comprises 18 residues. The CDR3 is CASSRAPGAGGTTDTQYF. CDR3 DNA: TGCGCCAGCAGTCGAGCCCCCGGGGCGGGAGGGACGACAGATACGCAGTATTTT.

This sequence joins TRBV29-1 and TRBJ1-2; possibly TRBD1 for D (5 bases). This CDR3 region has 14 residues. The germline V gene encodes CDR1 SQVTM and CDR2 ANQGSEA. V was trimmed by 4 bases and J by 7 bases, leaving 19 bases between them. The CDR3 protein is CSVVGQRKGLGYTF. In DNA form, the CDR3 reads TGCAGCGTTGTGGGCCAAAGAAAGGGGCTTGGCTACACCTTC.

V usage is TRBV6-5 and J usage is TRBJ2-1; perhaps TRBD2 as D (6 bases). This CDR3 is 15 amino acids long. Trimming left V 6 bases short and J 1 base short, with 13 bases between. The germline V gene has CDR1 MNHEY and CDR2 SVGAGI. The DNA of the CDR3 is TGTGCCAGCAGGGGGACCGGACTATCCTACAATGAGCAGTTCTTC. This codes for CASRGTGLSYNEQFF.

V is TRBV7-9 and J is TRBJ1-5, with 9 nucleotides matching TRBD1. The germline V gene encodes CDR1 SEHNR and CDR2 FQNEAQ (reference sequence). V was clipped by 5 bases and J by 6 bases; unmatched bases: 11. The CDR3 has 16 residues. CDR3 sequence: CASSMFGQGQGQPQHF. In DNA form, the CDR3 reads TGTGCCAGCAGCATGTTCGGACAGGGGCAAGGTCAGCCCCAGCATTTT. Based on the CDR3 plus reference TRBV7-9 and TRBJ1-5, the full variable domain is DTGVSQNPRHKITKRGQNVTFRCDPISEHNRLYWYRQTLGQGPEFLTYFQNEAQLEKSRLLSDRFSAERPKGSFSTLEIQRTEQGDSAMYLCASSMFGQGQGQPQHFGDGTRLSIL.

The chain carries TRBV4-1 and TRBJ2-7; the match to TRBD1 covers 8 bases. Germline CDR1 MGHRA, CDR2 YSYEKL. V was clipped by 2 bases and J by 2 bases; unmatched bases: 5. CDR3 size: 15 residues. DNA of the CDR3: TGCGCCAGCAGCCAACCGGGACAGGTAGCCTACGAGCAGTACTTC. It encodes CASSQPGQVAYEQYF.

This chain links TRBV5-1 with TRBJ1-6; D perhaps matches TRBD1 (5 bases). CDR1 is SGHRS, CDR2 YFSETQ, per germline. This CDR3 is built from 14 residues. V lost 1 base to trimming and J lost 4 bases, with 6 bases between them. CDR3 DNA sequence: TGCGCCAGCAGCTTGACAGGATATAATTCACCCCTCCACTTT. Translation gives CASSLTGYNSPLHF.

This chain joins TRBV7-8 and TRBJ2-7; D may be TRBD1 (5 bases). CDR3 length equals 15 residues. Germline lookup yields CDR1 SGHVS and CDR2 FQNEAQ. Trimming took off 0 bases at V and 5 bases at J, with 14 bases between the two ends. CDR3 region: CASSLALTGRDEQYF. The CDR3 nucleotides read TGTGCCAGCAGCTTAGCGTTAACAGGCCGAGACGAGCAGTACTTC.

The V call is TRBV6-5, the J call TRBJ2-1; D is unresolved. V lost 6 bases and J lost 2, with 11 bases in between. The CDR3 runs 14 residues. Germline V gene lookup returns CDR1 MNHEY and CDR2 SVGAGI. CDR3 nucleotides: TGTGCCAGCAGAGAGCGCGCCACCTACAATGAGCAGTTCTTC. Protein sequence: CASRERATYNEQFF.

CDR3 residues: CASSLGQQLNSPLHF. Written as DNA, the CDR3 is TGTGCCAGCAGCCTCGGACAGCAACTTAATTCACCCCTCCACTTT. The chain carries TRBV3-1 (or the pseudogene TRBV3-2) and TRBJ1-6; D might be TRBD1 (6 bases). V was pared by 4 bases and J by 6 bases, with 13 bases between. Germline values: CDR1 LGHDT, CDR2 YNNKEL (reference sequence). This CDR3 is 15 amino acids long.

A remark on this clone: This CDR3 is also generated by other DNA sequences in the sample. J is TRBJ2-5 and V is TRBV5-1; 9 nucleotides match TRBD1. Germline V CDR1 and CDR2: SGHRS, YFSETQ. The V gene end was trimmed by 4 bases and the J gene end by 1 base; junction bases not matched to a gene: 2. The CDR3 spans 14 residues. The CDR3 bases are TGCGCCAGCAGCCGGGGACAGGGCCAAGAGACCCAGTACTTC. Translated, it gives CASSRGQGQETQYF. Supplemented by reference TRBV5-1 and TRBJ2-5, the full variable domain reads KAGVTQTPRYLIKTRGQQVTLSCSPISGHRSVSWYQQTPGQGLQFLFEYFSETQRNKGNFPGRFSGRQFSNSRSEMNVSTLELGDSALYLCASSRGQGQETQYFGPGTRLLVL.

The V call is TRBV12-3 or TRBV12-4, the J call TRBJ1-1; the D gene is possibly TRBD1 (5 bases). V was trimmed by 6 bases and J by 6 bases, leaving 11 bases between them. The CDR3 has 12 amino acids. The CDR3 sequence is CASSPGTSEAFF. The DNA for the CDR3 is TGTGCCAGCAGCCCCGGGACTTCTGAAGCTTTCTTT.

V gene TRBV7-3 combines with J gene TRBJ2-7, with 7 bases lining up with TRBD2. Germline assignment: CDR1 SGHTA and CDR2 FQGTGA. This CDR3 region has 14 residues. Trimming at V came to 1 base and at J to 2 bases, leaving 2 bases not matched to a gene. The CDR3 protein is CASSLSGGPYEQYF. In DNA, the CDR3 is TGTGCCAGCAGCTTAAGCGGGGGTCCCTACGAGCAGTACTTC.

The chain couples TRBV5-1 to TRBJ1-1; no firm D call. There are 14 residues in the CDR3. Germline-derived CDR1 and CDR2 are SGHRS and YFSETQ. V shed 4 bases and J shed 6 bases, with 16 bases lying between them. The CDR3 coding sequence is TGCGCCAGCAGCCCGGACGGAGGTGGCTCTGAAGCTTTCTTT. Protein: CASSPDGGGSEAFF.

This clone appeared once. The V call is TRBV30, the J call TRBJ1-5; TRBD1 matches at 12 bases. Per the germline V gene, CDR1 is GTSNPN and CDR2 is SVGIG (reference sequence). The V gene end was trimmed by 1 base and the J gene end by 6 bases; junction bases not matched to a gene: 7. This CDR3 spans 16 amino acids. The CDR3 is CAWSGGDRGLRQPQHF. CDR3 sequence (DNA): TGTGCCTGGAGTGGTGGGGACAGGGGGCTTCGTCAGCCCCAGCATTTT.

This clone has just a few counts. This sequence joins TRBV4-1 and TRBJ2-7; 12 bases fit TRBD2. Germline assignment: CDR1 MGHRA and CDR2 YSYEKL. Trimming at V came to 3 bases and at J to 4 bases, leaving 7 bases not matched to a gene. This CDR3 comprises 16 residues. CDR3 nucleotide sequence: TGCGCCAGCAGCCATTCGCTAGCGGGGGGGCCTTACGAGCAGTACTTC. Its translation: CASSHSLAGGPYEQYF.

This rearrangement joins TRBV25-1 to TRBJ2-1; D is perhaps TRBD1 (5 bases). This CDR3 is built from 15 residues. V was clipped by 5 bases and J by 5 bases, with 16 bases between them. CDR1 is MGHDK and CDR2 is SYGVNS in the germline V gene. CDR3 sequence reads: CASSRLGEGDNEQFF. The CDR3 coding sequence is TGTGCCAGCAGTCGCCTAGGTGAAGGGGACAATGAGCAGTTCTTC.

The chain links TRBV5-1 to TRBJ2-2; TRBD2 matches at 9 bases. V lost 1 base to trimming and J lost 4 bases; unmatched junction nucleotides: 5. This CDR3 has 16 residues. Germline CDR1 SGHRS, CDR2 YFSETQ. CDR3 sequence reads: CASSLYLAGTTGELFF. The CDR3 bases are TGCGCCAGCAGCTTGTACCTAGCGGGGACCACCGGGGAGCTGTTTTTT.

The V gene is TRBV7-8, the J gene TRBJ2-3; TRBD1 matches at 9 bases. Germline-derived CDR1 and CDR2 are SGHVS and FQNEAQ. Germline trimming cut 1 base from V and 4 bases from J; bases unmatched to any gene: 3. There are 15 residues in the CDR3. The CDR3 sequence: CASSLDRGRSDTQYF. DNA of the CDR3: TGTGCCAGCAGCTTAGACAGGGGGCGGTCAGATACGCAGTATTTT. The full variable domain, rest sourced from reference TRBV7-8 and TRBJ2-3, is GAGVSQSPRYKVAKRGQDVALRCDPISGHVSLFWYQQALGQGPEFLTYFQNEAQLDKSGLPSDRFFAERPEGSVSTLKIQRTQQEDSAVYLCASSLDRGRSDTQYFGPGTRLTVL.

V is TRBV29-1 and J is TRBJ2-3; 7 bases map to TRBD1. Losses at the gene ends were 8 bases for V and 1 base for J; bases not matched to a gene: 9. Germline V lookup: CDR1 SQVTM, CDR2 ANQGSEA. CDR3 length: 14 residues. CDR3 sequence: CSTKQGWGTDTQYF. The CDR3 DNA follows: TGCAGCACCAAACAGGGGTGGGGCACAGATACGCAGTATTTT.

This rearrangement joins TRBV30 to TRBJ1-3; the D gene is possibly TRBD1 (5 bases). From germline, CDR1 is GTSNPN and CDR2 SVGIG (reference sequence). The germline V and J ends were trimmed by 0 bases and 2 bases, with 14 bases remaining between them. CDR3 length: 16 amino acids. The CDR3 DNA sequence: TGTGCCTGGAGTGTACGGGCAGGGTGGGCTGGAAACACCATATATTTT. Protein product: CAWSVRAGWAGNTIYF.

This sequence joins TRBV6-6 and TRBJ1-2; D perhaps matches TRBD1 (5 bases). V lost 0 bases and J lost 3, with 8 bases in between. The CDR3 covers 14 residues. Germline CDR1 is MNHNY and CDR2 is SVGAGI (reference sequence). The CDR3, as DNA: TGTGCCAGCAGTTACTCGACAGCCCACTATGGCTACACCTTC. Residues: CASSYSTAHYGYTF.

This sequence joins TRBV2 and TRBJ1-1; TRBD1 matches at 7 bases. CDR3 size: 16 residues. With V trimmed by 4 bases and J by 0 bases, 8 bases remained unmatched. CDR1 and CDR2 from the germline V gene are SNHLY and FYNNEI. The CDR3, as DNA: TGTGCCAGCAGTGCAGCAGGGGGTCCGATGAACACTGAAGCTTTCTTT. Translated: CASSAAGGPMNTEAFF.

The genes are TRBV19 and TRBJ1-6; 7 bases are shared with TRBD1. Germline V gives CDR1 LNHDA, CDR2 SQIVND (reference sequence). J was trimmed by 1 base and V by 5 bases; bases with no gene match: 8. The CDR3 contains 17 residues. The CDR3 sequence: CASSPGQVGSYNSPLHF. CDR3 sequence (DNA): TGTGCCAGTAGTCCCGGACAGGTGGGGTCCTATAATTCACCCCTCCACTTT.

The CDR3 DNA reads TGTGCCAGCAGTGTAACGACAGGGGGCAATACAATGAACACTGAAGCTTTCTTT. As protein: CASSVTTGGNTMNTEAFF. V and J are TRBV6-1 and TRBJ1-1, with TRBD1 identical over 10 bases. Per germline, CDR1 MNHNS and CDR2 SASEGT. The CDR3 runs 18 residues. Unmatched junction bases numbered 11, after V lost 4 bases and J lost 0 bases.